What follows are 26 T cell receptor beta chains derived from one specimen sequenced in a study of blood T cells in healthy people across ages. Alongside a J-beta primer mix, a sample-barcoded 5' primer served in a second PCR lasting roughly 7 to 11 cycles. One entry per CDR3 protein results from TCRdb running MiXCR on the 5' RACE reads. The table includes some 1.6 million distinct CDR3 sequences, approximately 32% detected once. The sample comprised blood. These TCRs come from a woman aged 25-40 years in good health.

This clonotype was seen many times. The chain carries TRBV14 and TRBJ2-5; 7 positions agree with TRBD2. The CDR3 loop spans 17 amino acids. V gave up 1 base and J gave up 2 bases; unmatched junction bases: 10. Looked up from germline, CDR1 is SGHDN and CDR2 is FVKESK. CDR3 coding DNA: TGTGCCAGCAGCCAAGCGGCGTGGCGGGAGTCGCAAGAGACCCAGTACTTC. Residues: CASSQAAWRESQETQYF.

V usage is TRBV4-1 and J usage is TRBJ1-5, with 8 nucleotides matching TRBD1. The CDR3 runs to 16 residues. Germline V gives CDR1 MGHRA, CDR2 YSYEKL. V lost 0 bases and J lost 6; bases outside the gene matches: 7. CDR3 nucleotides: TGCGCCAGCAGCCAAGATCGGCAGGGGGCGGCTCAGCCCCAGCATTTT. Residues: CASSQDRQGAAQPQHF.

This chain uses TRBV15 with TRBJ1-2; D is possibly TRBD1 (5 bases). The CDR3 sequence is 15 residues long. CDR1 is LNHNV and CDR2 is YYDKDF in the germline V gene (reference sequence). The V and J ends lost 0 bases and 7 bases respectively, with 15 bases between them. The CDR3 loop is CATSRDTGGFTGYTF. The CDR3 DNA reads TGTGCCACCAGCAGAGACACTGGGGGGTTCACTGGCTACACCTTC.

This clonotype turned up a few times. This chain connects TRBV18 to TRBJ2-7; possible D gene TRBD2, 5 bases. Germline lookup yields CDR1 KGHSH and CDR2 LQKENI. CDR3 length: 15 amino acids. Trimming removed 1 base from V and 0 bases from J, with 10 bases in between. The DNA of the CDR3 is TGTGCCAGCTCACCACGGAGCGGTCTCTCCTACGAGCAGTACTTC. Its protein product is CASSPRSGLSYEQYF.

This rearrangement joins TRBV20-1 to TRBJ2-1; TRBD2 matches at 10 bases. Germline V gene data show CDR1 as DFQATT and CDR2 as SNEGSKA (reference sequence). The CDR3 spans 15 residues. V was clipped by 0 bases and J by 7 bases; unmatched bases: 6. CDR3 coding DNA: TGCAGTGCTAGAGAGAGTAGCGGGGGGAAAAATGAGCAGTTCTTC. As protein: CSARESSGGKNEQFF.

In this sample, this clonotype turned up many times. This sequence joins TRBV5-1 and TRBJ1-1; 12 bases map to TRBD1. V lost 4 bases to trimming and J lost 6 bases; unmatched junction nucleotides: 4. This CDR3 spans 14 amino acids. CDR1 and CDR2 (germline): SGHRS, YFSETQ. DNA of the CDR3: TGCGCCAGCAGCCCAGGGGACAGGGGGCCTGAAGCTTTCTTT. Its protein product is CASSPGDRGPEAFF.

This clonotype was counted a few times. The V gene is TRBV19, the J gene TRBJ2-1, with 7 positions matching TRBD1. Unmatched junction bases numbered 7, after V lost 5 bases and J lost 3 bases. The CDR3 sequence is 15 residues long. Germline CDR1 and CDR2: LNHDA and SQIVND (reference sequence). The CDR3 is CASSGTESGYNEQFF. The CDR3 nucleotides are TGTGCCAGTAGTGGGACAGAGTCGGGCTACAATGAGCAGTTCTTC.

In this sample, this clonotype turned up many times. A much larger clone lies one base from this, so it may be a read error. V and J are TRBV20-1 and TRBJ2-1, with TRBD1 identical over 8 bases. Germline CDR1 reads DFQATT; CDR2 reads SNEGSKA (reference sequence). Unmatched junction bases numbered 11, after V lost 6 bases and J lost 7 bases. This CDR3 contains 14 residues. The CDR3 DNA reads TGCAGTGCCGACTCCGGACAGGGCCGAAATGAGCAGTTCTTC. This encodes CSADSGQGRNEQFF.

This clonotype was found a few times. This sequence joins TRBV18 and TRBJ2-5; 10 bases map to TRBD2. CDR3 length equals 15 residues. Looked up from germline, CDR1 is KGHSH and CDR2 is LQKENI. After removal of 2 bases from V and 4 bases from J, the junction contained 4 bases not matched to a gene. Here the CDR3 DNA reads TGTGCCAGCTCACCAGCTAGCGGGAGCCCAGAGACCCAGTACTTC. This encodes CASSPASGSPETQYF.

The rearrangement links TRBV4-2 to TRBJ2-1; a weak D match, TRBD2 (5 bases). Trimming cost V 5 bases and J 6 bases, with 11 bases left between them. This CDR3 is built from 13 residues. Germline V gene lookup returns CDR1 LGHNA and CDR2 YNFKEQ. The CDR3 loop is CASSEQAGNEQFF. Written as DNA, the CDR3 is TGTGCCAGCAGCGAGCAGGCGGGCAATGAGCAGTTCTTC.

This sequence joins TRBV5-4 and TRBJ2-5; D assignment may be TRBD1 or TRBD2 (5 bases each). V was cut by 5 bases and J by 7 bases, with 15 bases left in between. Germline lookup yields CDR1 SGHNT and CDR2 YYREEE (reference sequence). The CDR3 is 13 residues long. The CDR3 loop reads CASSTPDGGTQYF. The CDR3 bases are TGTGCCAGCAGTACCCCTGATGGGGGGACCCAGTACTTC.

A word on this clonotype: A read error may produce the germline difference seen at one junction end. The V and J genes are TRBV7-7 and TRBJ2-1; 7 nucleotides line up with TRBD2. Germline-derived CDR1 and CDR2 are SSHAT and FNYEAQ (reference sequence). This CDR3 comprises 14 residues. CDR3 loop: CVSSLAGSYNEQFF. The CDR3 DNA sequence: TGTGTCAGCAGCTTAGCGGGCTCCTACAATGAGCAGTTCTTC.

V gene TRBV28 combines with J gene TRBJ1-1; tentative D call: TRBD1 (5 bases). The V gene lost 6 bases and the J gene lost 4 bases, with 9 bases spanning the gap. From germline, CDR1 is MDHEN and CDR2 SYDVKM. CDR3 size: 12 residues. CDR3 amino acids: CASSSGITEAFF. CDR3 bases: TGTGCCAGCAGCTCAGGGATCACTGAAGCTTTCTTT.

Notes on this clonotype: A read error is possible here, since a much larger clone lies one base away. The rearrangement uses TRBV6-6 and TRBJ2-7; D possibly corresponds to TRBD1 (5 bases). This CDR3 is built from 12 residues. V lost 6 bases and J 7 bases, leaving 13 bases between the germline ends. The germline V gene has CDR1 MNHNY and CDR2 SVGAGI (reference sequence). In nucleotides, the CDR3 is TGTGCCAGCAGCATCAGGGTAAATGAGCAGTACTTC. It yields the protein CASSIRVNEQYF.

This clonotype was counted a few times. V gene TRBV28 combines with J gene TRBJ2-3; D ambiguous. The CDR3 is 14 amino acids. V lost 3 bases and J lost 6, with 13 bases in between. Germline CDR1 is MDHEN and CDR2 is SYDVKM. The CDR3 DNA sequence: TGTGCCAGCAGTTTTGGCACCGGCAGGGATACGCAGTATTTT. Protein: CASSFGTGRDTQYF.

This clonotype appeared a single time. At one end, the junction sequence differs from germline, possibly due to a read error. The chain couples TRBV12-3 or TRBV12-4 to TRBJ1-1; no clear D. There are 14 residues in the CDR3. The CDR3 region has the DNA TGTGCCTGCAGACCTCGATCGGGGTTCACTGAAGCTTTCTTT. Its translation: CACRPRSGFTEAFF.

The chain carries TRBV6-2 or TRBV6-3 and TRBJ2-5; tentatively, D is TRBD2 (6 bases). CDR1 and CDR2 from the germline V gene are MNHEY and SVGEGT. CDR3 length equals 17 residues. V was clipped by 6 bases and J by 2 bases, with 22 bases between them. The CDR3 loop reads CASRPPRGRFGQETQYF. The CDR3 DNA sequence: TGTGCCAGCAGACCGCCCCGGGGGAGGTTTGGGCAAGAGACCCAGTACTTC.

The chain combines TRBV27 with TRBJ1-5; weak D call: TRBD1 (5 bases). Germline V gene lookup returns CDR1 MNHEY and CDR2 SMNVEV (reference sequence). The CDR3 contains 15 residues. V shed 4 bases and J shed 6 bases, with 16 bases lying between them. CDR3 region: CASSSTFLRGQPQHF. CDR3 DNA sequence: TGTGCCAGCAGTTCTACCTTCCTTAGGGGTCAGCCCCAGCATTTT.

Regarding this clonotype: It may be a read error: a sequence one base away is much more abundant. V gene TRBV7-9 combines with J gene TRBJ2-5; D tentatively reads TRBD1 or TRBD2 (5 bases each). V gave up 3 bases and J gave up 3 bases, with 20 bases separating them. From germline, CDR1 is SEHNR and CDR2 FQNEAQ (reference sequence). The CDR3 consists of 17 residues. The CDR3 protein is CASSLFSERGLKETQYF. The CDR3 coding sequence is TGTGCCAGCAGCTTGTTTAGCGAGAGGGGTCTAAAAGAGACCCAGTACTTC.

This clonotype was recorded a few times. V gene TRBV20-1 combines with J gene TRBJ2-3; 7 bases are shared with TRBD1. Germline V lookup: CDR1 DFQATT, CDR2 SNEGSKA (reference sequence). CDR3 length equals 14 residues. Trimming removed 4 bases from V and 2 bases from J; junction bases left unmatched: 6. The CDR3 DNA sequence: TGCAGTGCTAAGGACAGGCCATTCACAGATACGCAGTATTTT. Encoded protein: CSAKDRPFTDTQYF.

J is TRBJ2-2 and V is TRBV3-1; the D gene is possibly TRBD1 (5 bases). The CDR3 contains 17 residues. V was pared by 3 bases and J by 3 bases, with 17 bases between. Per germline, CDR1 LGHDT and CDR2 YNNKEL (reference sequence). CDR3 bases: TGTGCCAGCAGCCATATAAGGGGAAAGAAGGACACCGGGGAGCTGTTTTTT. It specifies CASSHIRGKKDTGELFF.

The chain joins TRBV18 to TRBJ2-7; D unclear. Germline V lookup: CDR1 KGHSH, CDR2 LQKENI. The V end lost 4 bases, the J end lost 3 bases, and 10 bases lay between the germline ends. The CDR3 sequence is 13 residues long. As DNA, the CDR3 is TGTGCCAGCTCACAAGCAGAGCTCTACGAGCAGTACTTC. Encoded protein: CASSQAELYEQYF.

This sequence joins TRBV5-1 and TRBJ2-1, with 11 bases identical to TRBD2. This CDR3 is built from 15 residues. With V trimmed by 7 bases and J by 7 bases, 10 bases remained unmatched. The germline gives CDR1 SGHRS, CDR2 YFSETQ. For the CDR3, the DNA is TGCGCCAGCTCCCCCACTAGCGGGAGCATGAATGAGCAGTTCTTC. Its translation: CASSPTSGSMNEQFF.

This clonotype was detected a few times. The V call is TRBV11-1, the J call TRBJ2-5; 10 nucleotides align to TRBD2. V shed 0 bases and J 3 bases; nucleotides not matched to a gene: 7. Germline V gene lookup returns CDR1 SGHAT and CDR2 FQDESV (reference sequence). The CDR3 is made up of 17 amino acids. The CDR3 DNA reads TGTGCCAGCAGCTTAGCGTTCGGACTAGCGGCCAAAGAGACCCAGTACTTC. This translates into CASSLAFGLAAKETQYF.

A note on this clonotype: The junction departs from the called germline gene at one end, perhaps through a read error. The chain couples TRBV20-1 to TRBJ2-3; 9 positions match TRBD2. CDR1 DFQATT and CDR2 SNEGSKA come from the germline V gene (reference sequence). CDR3 length equals 16 residues. The CDR3 protein is CSTSPPGLASADTQYF. The CDR3 DNA reads as TGCAGTACTAGTCCGCCGGGACTAGCTAGTGCAGATACGCAGTATTTT.

V and J are TRBV20-1 and TRBJ2-5; weak D call: TRBD2 (6 bases). Trimming removed 6 bases at V and 6 bases at J, with 20 bases between. Germline V CDR1 and CDR2: DFQATT, SNEGSKA (reference sequence). CDR3 size: 14 residues. The CDR3 loop is CSALGEDSLKTQYF. The CDR3 DNA reads TGCAGTGCCCTTGGGGAGGATAGCCTTAAGACCCAGTACTTC.